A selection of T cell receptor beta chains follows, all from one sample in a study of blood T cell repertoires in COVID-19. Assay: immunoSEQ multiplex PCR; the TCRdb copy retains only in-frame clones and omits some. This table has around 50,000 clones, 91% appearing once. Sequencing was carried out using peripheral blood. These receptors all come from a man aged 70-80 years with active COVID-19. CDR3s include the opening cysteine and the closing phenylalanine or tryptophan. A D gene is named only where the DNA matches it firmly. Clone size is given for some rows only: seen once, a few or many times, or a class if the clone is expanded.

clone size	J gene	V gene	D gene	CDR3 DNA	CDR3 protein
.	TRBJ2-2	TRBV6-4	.	TGTGCCAGCAGTCCAGGGACAAACACCGGGGAGCTGTTTTTT	CASSPGTNTGELFF
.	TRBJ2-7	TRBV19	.	TGTGCCAGTAGTAACGGACTCATCCACGAGCAGTACTTC	CASSNGLIHEQYF
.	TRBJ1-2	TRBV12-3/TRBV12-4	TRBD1	TGTGCCAGCAGTTTGACAGGGGTTGATGGCTACACCTTC	CASSLTGVDGYTF
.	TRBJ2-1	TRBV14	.	TGTGCCAGCAGGTTTCAGGGTAACAATGAGCAGTTCTTC	CASRFQGNNEQFF
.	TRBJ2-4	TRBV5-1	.	TGCGCCAGCAGCTCGGATGGAGGCGGTGGGAGGTACTTC	CASSSDGGGGRYF
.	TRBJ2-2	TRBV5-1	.	TGCGCCAGCAGCCCGCGCGGGCCGTACGGGGAGCTGTTTTTT	CASSPRGPYGELFF
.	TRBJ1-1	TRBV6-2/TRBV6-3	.	TGTGCCAGCAGTCCCCCGGGACAGAACACTGAAGCTTTCTTT	CASSPPGQNTEAFF
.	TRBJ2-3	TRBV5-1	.	TGCGCCAGCAGCTTGGGACTTAACACAGATACGCAGTATTTT	CASSLGLNTDTQYF
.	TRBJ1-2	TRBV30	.	TGTGCCTGGCTGGGCACTAACTATGGCTACACCTTC	CAWLGTNYGYTF
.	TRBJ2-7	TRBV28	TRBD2	TGTGCCAGCAGTTTAGGTTCTAGCGGGGACCACGAGCAGTACTTC	CASSLGSSGDHEQYF
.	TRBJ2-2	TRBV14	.	TGTGCCAGCAGCCAAGAAGCTTCAGGGGCCGGGGAGCTGTTTTTT	CASSQEASGAGELFF
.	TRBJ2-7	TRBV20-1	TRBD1	TGCAGTGCTAGGACAGGGGTCGAGCAGTACTTC	CSARTGVEQYF
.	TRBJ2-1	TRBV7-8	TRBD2	TGTGCCAGCAGCTTCGGGCTAGCGGGGGGTGAGCAGTTCTTC	CASSFGLAGGEQFF
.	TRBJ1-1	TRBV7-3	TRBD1	TGTGCCAGCAGCTCACGACAGGGCACTGAAGCTTTCTTT	CASSSRQGTEAFF
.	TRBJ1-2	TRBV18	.	TGTGCCAGCTCACCGGGACATCTCGGCGATGGCTACACCTTC	CASSPGHLGDGYTF
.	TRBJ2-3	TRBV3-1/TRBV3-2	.	TGTGCCAGCAGCCAAGACTCTCCTAGGATTTATTTT	CASSQDSPRIYF
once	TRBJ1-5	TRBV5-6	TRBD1	TGTGCCAGCAGTAAGGGACAGGCAAATCAGCCCCAGCATTTT	CASSKGQANQPQHF
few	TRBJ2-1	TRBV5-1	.	TGCGCCAGCAGCCCCCAGGGGGGCGACTCCTACAATGAGCAGTTCTTC	CASSPQGGDSYNEQFF
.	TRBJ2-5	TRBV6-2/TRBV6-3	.	TGTGCCAGCAGTTACTCGTCAGAGGAGGTTACGGAGACCCAGTACTTC	CASSYSSEEVTETQYF
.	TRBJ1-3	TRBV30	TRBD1	TGTGCCTGGAGTGCGGGTACAGGGGGCGTAAGAAACACCATATATTTT	CAWSAGTGGVRNTIYF
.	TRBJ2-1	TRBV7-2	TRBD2	TGTGCCAGCAGCTTAACACTAGCGGGGGTCTACAATGAGCAGTTCTTC	CASSLTLAGVYNEQFF
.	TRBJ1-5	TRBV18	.	TGTGCCAGCTCACCGCAGATGGGCAGGGGCGGTCAGCCCCAGCATTTT	CASSPQMGRGGQPQHF
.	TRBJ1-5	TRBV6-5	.	TGTGCCAGCAGATCCAGGATCGATCAGCCCCAGCATTTT	CASRSRIDQPQHF
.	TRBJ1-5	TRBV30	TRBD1	TGTGCCTGGAGCGGACAGGGTGGGCAGCCCCAGCATTTT	CAWSGQGGQPQHF
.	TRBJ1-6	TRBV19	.	TGTGCCAGTAGTATTCTTCTCGGGGGTGGTTCACCCCTCCACTTT	CASSILLGGGSPLHF
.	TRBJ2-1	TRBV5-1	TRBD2	TGCGCCAGCAGCTTGGGAGTAGCGGGGGCTATTTACAATGAGCAGTTCTTC	CASSLGVAGAIYNEQFF
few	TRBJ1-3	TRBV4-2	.	TGTGCCAGCAGCCCACTCCCTGGAAACACCATATATTTT	CASSPLPGNTIYF
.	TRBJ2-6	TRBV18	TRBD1	TGTGCCAGCTCACCTAGACAGGGCCTTGGGGCCAACGTCCTGACTTTC	CASSPRQGLGANVLTF
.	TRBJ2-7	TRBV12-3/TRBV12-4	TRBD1	TGTGCCAGCAGTCGAGACAGGGGCGAGCAGTACTTC	CASSRDRGEQYF
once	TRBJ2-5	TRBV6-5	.	TGTGCCAGCAGCTCTCCGGCGGGGGCCAGGGAGACCCAGTACTTC	CASSSPAGARETQYF
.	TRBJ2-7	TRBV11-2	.	TGTGCCAGCAGCTTAGACCGGGACTCCACCGTTTACGAGCAGTACTTC	CASSLDRDSTVYEQYF
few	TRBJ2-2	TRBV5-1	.	TGCGCCAGCAGCTTGGATAGTACGGCCGGGGAGCTGTTTTTT	CASSLDSTAGELFF
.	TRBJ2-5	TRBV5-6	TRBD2	TGTGCCAGCAGTCTTACTAGCGGGGGGCCCCAAGAGACCCAGTACTTC	CASSLTSGGPQETQYF
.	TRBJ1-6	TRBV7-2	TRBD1	TGTGCCAGCACCTTTTCACGGCCGGGACAGGTGAATTCACCCCTCCACTTT	CASTFSRPGQVNSPLHF
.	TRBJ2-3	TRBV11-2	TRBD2	TGTGCCAGCAGCTTAGGGACTAGCGGGGGACGCACAGATACGCAGTATTTT	CASSLGTSGGRTDTQYF
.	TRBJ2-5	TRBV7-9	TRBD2	TGTGCCAGCAGCCTTTCCAGCGGGGGTGAGACCCAGTACTTC	CASSLSSGGETQYF
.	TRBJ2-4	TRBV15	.	TGTGCCACCAGCAGAGAGGCAGGAAGGCTAGCCAAAAACATTCAGTACTTC	CATSREAGRLAKNIQYF
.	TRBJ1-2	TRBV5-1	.	TGCGCCAGCACCGGGGGAGGGATGAACTATGGCTACACCTTC	CASTGGGMNYGYTF
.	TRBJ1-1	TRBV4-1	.	TGCGCCAGCAGCCAACCGGACAGAACCACTGAAGCTTTCTTT	CASSQPDRTTEAFF
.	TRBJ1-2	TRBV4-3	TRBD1	TGCGCCAGCAGCCAACCGGGACAGGAATACTATGGCTACACCTTC	CASSQPGQEYYGYTF
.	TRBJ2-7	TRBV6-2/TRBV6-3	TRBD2	TGTGCCAGCAGTTACTCGGGCGGGGGGAACTCCTACGAGCAGTACTTC	CASSYSGGGNSYEQYF
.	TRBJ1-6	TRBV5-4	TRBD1	TGTGCCAGCAGCTTCGGACAGGATTCACCCCTCCACTTT	CASSFGQDSPLHF
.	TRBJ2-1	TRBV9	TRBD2	TGTGCCAGCAGCCTCGGGGGCGGGGGGCGAAACAATGAGCAGTTCTTC	CASSLGGGGRNNEQFF
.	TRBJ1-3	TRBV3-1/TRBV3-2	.	TGTGCCAGCAGCCTCCGGGGAGGTGGGACCATATATTTT	CASSLRGGGTIYF